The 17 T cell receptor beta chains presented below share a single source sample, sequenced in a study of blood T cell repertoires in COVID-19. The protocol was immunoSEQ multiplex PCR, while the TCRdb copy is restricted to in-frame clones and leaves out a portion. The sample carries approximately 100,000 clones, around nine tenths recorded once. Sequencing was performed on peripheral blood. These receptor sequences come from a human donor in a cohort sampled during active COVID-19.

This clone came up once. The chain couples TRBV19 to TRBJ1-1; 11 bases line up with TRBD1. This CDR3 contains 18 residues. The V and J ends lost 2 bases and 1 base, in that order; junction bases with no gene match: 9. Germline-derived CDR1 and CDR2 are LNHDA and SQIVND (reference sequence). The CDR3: CASSIRVLDRGPNTEAFF. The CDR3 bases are TGTGCCAGTAGTATAAGGGTGTTGGACAGGGGGCCGAACACTGAAGCTTTCTTT.

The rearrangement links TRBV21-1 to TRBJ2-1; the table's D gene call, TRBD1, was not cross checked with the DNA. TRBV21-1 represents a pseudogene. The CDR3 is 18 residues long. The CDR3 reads CASSKALGQGAPDNEQFF. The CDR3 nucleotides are TGTGCCAGCAGCAAAGCGCTCGGACAGGGGGCTCCTGACAATGAGCAGTTCTTC.

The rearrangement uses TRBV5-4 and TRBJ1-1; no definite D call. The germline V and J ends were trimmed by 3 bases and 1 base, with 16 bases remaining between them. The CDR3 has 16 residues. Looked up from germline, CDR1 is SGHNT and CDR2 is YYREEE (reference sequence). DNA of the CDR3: TGTGCCAGCAGCTCGAGGAATCAGCGGGGGAACACTGAAGCTTTCTTT. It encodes CASSSRNQRGNTEAFF.

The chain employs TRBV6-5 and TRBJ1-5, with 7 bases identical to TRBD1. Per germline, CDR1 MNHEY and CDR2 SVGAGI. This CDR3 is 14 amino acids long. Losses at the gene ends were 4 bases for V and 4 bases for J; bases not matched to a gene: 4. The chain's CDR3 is CASSFLQGNQPQHF. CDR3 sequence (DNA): TGTGCCAGCAGTTTCCTACAGGGGAATCAGCCCCAGCATTTT.

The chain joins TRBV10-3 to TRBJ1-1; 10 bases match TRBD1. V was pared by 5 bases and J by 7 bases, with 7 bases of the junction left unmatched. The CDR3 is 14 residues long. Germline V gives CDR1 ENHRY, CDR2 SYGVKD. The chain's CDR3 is CAISPSGQGVEAFF. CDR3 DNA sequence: TGTGCCATCAGTCCTTCCGGACAGGGGGTTGAAGCTTTCTTT.

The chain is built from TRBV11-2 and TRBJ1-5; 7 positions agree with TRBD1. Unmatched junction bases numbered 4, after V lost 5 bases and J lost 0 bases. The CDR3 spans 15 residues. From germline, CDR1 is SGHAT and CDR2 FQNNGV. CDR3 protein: CASSPTGVSNQPQHF. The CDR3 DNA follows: TGTGCCAGCAGCCCCACAGGGGTTAGCAATCAGCCCCAGCATTTT.

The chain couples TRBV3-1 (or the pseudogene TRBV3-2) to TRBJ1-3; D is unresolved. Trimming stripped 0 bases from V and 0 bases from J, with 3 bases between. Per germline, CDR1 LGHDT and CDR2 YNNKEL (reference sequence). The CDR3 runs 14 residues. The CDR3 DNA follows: TGTGCCAGCAGCCAAGATAGCTCTGGAAACACCATATATTTT. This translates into CASSQDSSGNTIYF.

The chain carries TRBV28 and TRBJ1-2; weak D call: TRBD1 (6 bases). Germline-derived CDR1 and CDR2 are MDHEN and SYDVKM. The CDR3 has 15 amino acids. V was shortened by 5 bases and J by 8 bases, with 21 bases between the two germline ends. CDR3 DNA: TGTGCCAGCAGTGGGCGGGGGCGGAGGGTGAGCGGCTACACCTTC. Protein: CASSGRGRRVSGYTF.

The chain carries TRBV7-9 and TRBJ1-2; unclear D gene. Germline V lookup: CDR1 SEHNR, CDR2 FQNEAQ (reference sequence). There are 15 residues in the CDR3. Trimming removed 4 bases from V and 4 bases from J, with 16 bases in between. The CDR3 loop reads CASSYSWGEGYGYTF. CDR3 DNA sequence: TGTGCCAGCAGCTATTCATGGGGAGAAGGCTATGGCTACACCTTC.

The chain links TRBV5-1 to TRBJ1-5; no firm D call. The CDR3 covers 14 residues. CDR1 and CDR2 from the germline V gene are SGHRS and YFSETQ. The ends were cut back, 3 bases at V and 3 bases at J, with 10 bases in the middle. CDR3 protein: CASSSGEYNQPQHF. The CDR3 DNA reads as TGCGCCAGCAGCTCGGGTGAATACAATCAGCCCCAGCATTTT.

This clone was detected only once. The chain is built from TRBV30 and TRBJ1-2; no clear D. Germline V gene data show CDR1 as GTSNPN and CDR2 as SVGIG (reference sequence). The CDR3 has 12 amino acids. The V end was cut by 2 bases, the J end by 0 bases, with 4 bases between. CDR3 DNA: TGTGCCTGGAGTACATCTAACTATGGCTACACCTTC. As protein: CAWSTSNYGYTF. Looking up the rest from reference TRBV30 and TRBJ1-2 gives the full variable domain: SQTIHQWPATLVQPVGSPLSLECTVEGTSNPNLYWYRQAAGRGLQLLFYSVGIGQISSEVPQNLSASRPQDRQFILSSKKLLLSDSGFYLCAWSTSNYGYTFGSGTRLTVV.

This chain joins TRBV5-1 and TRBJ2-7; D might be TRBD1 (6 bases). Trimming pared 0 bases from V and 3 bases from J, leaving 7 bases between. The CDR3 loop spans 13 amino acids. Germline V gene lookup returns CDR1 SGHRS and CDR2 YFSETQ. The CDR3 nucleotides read TGCGCCAGCAGCTTGGCGACAGGCTACGAGCAGTACTTC. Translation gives CASSLATGYEQYF.

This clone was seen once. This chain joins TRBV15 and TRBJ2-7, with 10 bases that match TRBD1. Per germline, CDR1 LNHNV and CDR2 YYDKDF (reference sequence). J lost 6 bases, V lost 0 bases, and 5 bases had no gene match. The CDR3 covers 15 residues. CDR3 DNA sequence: TGTGCCACCAGCAGAGATAGGACAGGGGGGGCCGAGCAGTACTTC. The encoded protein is CATSRDRTGGAEQYF.

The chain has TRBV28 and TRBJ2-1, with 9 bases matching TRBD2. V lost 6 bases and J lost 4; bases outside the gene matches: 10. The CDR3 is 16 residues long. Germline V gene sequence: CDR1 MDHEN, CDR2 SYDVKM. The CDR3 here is CASRIQGLAGYNEQFF. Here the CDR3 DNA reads TGTGCCAGCAGGATACAGGGGCTAGCGGGGTACAATGAGCAGTTCTTC.

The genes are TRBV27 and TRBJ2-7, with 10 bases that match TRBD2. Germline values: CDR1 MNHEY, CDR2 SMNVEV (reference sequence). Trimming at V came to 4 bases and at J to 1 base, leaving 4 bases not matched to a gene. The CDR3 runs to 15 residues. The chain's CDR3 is CASSSPLAGSYEQYF. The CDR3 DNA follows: TGTGCCAGCAGTTCCCCACTAGCGGGATCCTACGAGCAGTACTTC.

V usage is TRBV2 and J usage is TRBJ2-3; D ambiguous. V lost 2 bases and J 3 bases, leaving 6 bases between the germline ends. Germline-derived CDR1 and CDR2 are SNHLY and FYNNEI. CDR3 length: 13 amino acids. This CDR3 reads CASSELETDTQYF. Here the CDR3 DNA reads TGTGCCAGCAGTGAACTAGAGACAGATACGCAGTATTTT.

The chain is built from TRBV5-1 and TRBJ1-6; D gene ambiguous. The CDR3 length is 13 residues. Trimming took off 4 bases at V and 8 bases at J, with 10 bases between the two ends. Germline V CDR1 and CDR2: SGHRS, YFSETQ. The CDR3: CASSLRGDSPLHF. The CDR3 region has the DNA TGCGCCAGCAGCCTGCGGGGAGATTCACCCCTCCACTTT.